One and the same sample provided the 30 T cell receptor beta chains below, sequenced in a study of molecular identifiers for immune sequencing clone quantification. TCRdb re-analysed the PCR reads in MiXCR, keeping a single row per CDR3 protein. The table has roughly 630,000 distinct CDR3 sequences, about 25% seen once; the top ten hold around 0.78%. The sample was naive CD8+ T cells from blood, with Jurkat cell RNA spiked in. Specified subset: FACS-sorted CD8+CD4-CCR7+CD45RA+ naive T cells. The source is a human donor in good health. Some libraries in this study had Jurkat cell RNA spiked in.

This clonotype was observed many times. At one of its ends the junction is not consistent with the germline gene, which may arise from a read error. The V gene is TRBV4-1, the J gene TRBJ1-5, with unresolved D. Germline V gives CDR1 MGHRA, CDR2 YSYEKL. This CDR3 region has 13 residues. CDR3 DNA: TGCGCCAGCAGCGAAGATCGTGATCAGCCCCAGCATTTT. Its protein is CASSEDRDQPQHF.

In its sample, this clonotype was seen many times. V is TRBV7-6 and J is TRBJ2-7, with a possible D match to TRBD2 (6 bases). The CDR3 totals 14 residues. Trimming took off 5 bases at V and 6 bases at J, with 17 bases between the two ends. Germline CDR1 and CDR2: SGHVS and FNYEAQ. The CDR3 DNA reads as TGTGCCAGCAGCCCCCACGGGGGAATGGGCGAGCAGTACTTC. Translating gives CASSPHGGMGEQYF.

At least ten counts were recorded for this clonotype. The chain uses TRBV28 and TRBJ2-7; 7 positions agree with TRBD2. This CDR3 spans 14 amino acids. CDR1 MDHEN and CDR2 SYDVKM come from the germline V gene. V gave up 10 bases and J gave up 0 bases; unmatched junction bases: 9. CDR3 sequence reads: CATFRLAASYEQYF. The CDR3 DNA sequence: TGTGCCACCTTCAGGCTAGCGGCCTCCTACGAGCAGTACTTC.

This clonotype has ten or more counts. The J gene is TRBJ2-7, the V gene TRBV7-6; possible D gene TRBD1, 6 bases. The CDR3 spans 13 residues. CDR1 SGHVS and CDR2 FNYEAQ come from the germline V gene. V was trimmed by 5 bases and J by 7 bases, leaving 15 bases between them. This chain's CDR3 is CASSQPQGYEQYF. In nucleotides, the CDR3 is TGTGCCAGCAGCCAACCACAGGGCTATGAGCAGTACTTC. The variable domain in full, with the rest retrieved from reference TRBV7-6 and TRBJ2-7, is GAGVSQSPRYKVTKRGQDVALRCDPISGHVSLYWYRQALGQGPEFLTYFNYEAQQDKSGLPNDRFSAERPEGSISTLTIQRTEQRDSAMYRCASSQPQGYEQYFGPGTRLTVT.

Only a few counts were recorded for this clonotype. The chain joins TRBV5-4 to TRBJ2-2, with D maybe TRBD2 (7 bases). V shed 3 bases and J shed 0 bases, with 12 bases lying between them. CDR1 SGHNT and CDR2 YYREEE come from the germline V gene (reference sequence). There are 16 residues in the CDR3. The CDR3 loop reads CASSSTGGANTGELFF. The CDR3 coding sequence is TGTGCCAGCAGCTCCACGGGGGGCGCGAACACCGGGGAGCTGTTTTTT.

The genes are TRBV7-9 and TRBJ2-1; 9 bases are shared with TRBD2. The CDR3 consists of 16 residues. CDR1 and CDR2 (germline): SEHNR, FQNEAQ (reference sequence). J gave up 0 bases and V 5 bases, and 5 bases lay outside the gene matches. The CDR3 loop reads CASSPPSGASYNEQFF. The CDR3 DNA follows: TGTGCCAGCAGCCCGCCTAGCGGGGCCTCCTACAATGAGCAGTTCTTC. Filled out from reference TRBV7-9 and TRBJ2-1, the complete variable domain reads DTGVSQNPRHKITKRGQNVTFRCDPISEHNRLYWYRQTLGQGPEFLTYFQNEAQLEKSRLLSDRFSAERPKGSFSTLEIQRTEQGDSAMYLCASSPPSGASYNEQFFGPGTRLTVL.

Turning to this clonotype: A much larger clone differs by one base, so this may be a read error. The chain has TRBV5-6 and TRBJ2-1; D is perhaps TRBD2 (5 bases). The germline V gene encodes CDR1 SGHDT and CDR2 YYEEEE. This CDR3 region has 14 residues. CDR3 bases: TGTGCCGGCAGCTTGTTCCCTAGCTGGAATGAGCAGTTCTTC. It is translated as CAGSLFPSWNEQFF. The full variable domain, its missing parts supplied by reference TRBV5-6 and TRBJ2-1, is DAGVTQSPTHLIKTRGQQVTLRCSPKSGHDTVSWYQQALGQGPQFIFQYYEEEERQRGNFPDRFSGHQFPNYSSELNVNALLLGDSALYLCAGSLFPSWNEQFFGPGTRLTVL.

This clonotype was observed many times. The V call is TRBV10-3, the J call TRBJ2-7; D might be TRBD1 or TRBD2, each matching 5 bases. Germline-derived CDR1 and CDR2 are ENHRY and SYGVKD. V was cut by 6 bases and J by 0 bases, with 18 bases left in between. CDR3 length equals 16 residues. The CDR3 nucleotides are TGTGCCATCAGGCGGCAATCCGGGGCTAGCTCCTACGAGCAGTACTTC. Its protein product is CAIRRQSGASSYEQYF.

With respect to this clonotype: This may be a read error: a much more frequent sequence differs by one nucleotide. J is TRBJ2-7 and V is TRBV7-9, with D perhaps given as TRBD1 or TRBD2 (5 bases each). CDR3 length: 14 residues. V was trimmed by 4 bases and J by 2 bases, leaving 12 bases between them. Germline CDR1 reads SEHNR; CDR2 reads FQNEAQ (reference sequence). The CDR3 sequence: CASSSSGAAYEQYF. CDR3 nucleotide sequence: TGTGCCAGCAGCTCGTCCGGGGCAGCCTACGAGCAGTACTTC. The full variable domain, in which reference TRBV7-9 and TRBJ2-7 provide the parts outside the CDR3, is DTGVSQNPRHKITKRGQNVTFRCDPISEHNRLYWYRQTLGQGPEFLTYFQNEAQLEKSRLLSDRFSAERPKGSFSTLEIQRTEQGDSAMYLCASSSSGAAYEQYFGPGTRLTVT.

This clonotype has just a few counts. The chain carries TRBV5-6 and TRBJ2-7, with a tentative D call TRBD2 (5 bases). Trimming took 0 bases from V and 1 from J, leaving 11 bases between them. The CDR3 runs to 15 residues. Germline lookup yields CDR1 SGHDT and CDR2 YYEEEE. The CDR3 here is CASSLAGRGSYEQYF. For the CDR3, the DNA is TGTGCCAGCAGCTTGGCCGGAAGAGGGTCCTACGAGCAGTACTTC.

On this clonotype itself: This may stem from a read error, because a much larger clone lies one nucleotide away. CDR3 loop: CASSFLANYGYTF. CDR3 nucleotides: TGTGCCAGCAGCTTTTTAGCTAACTATGGCTACACCTTC. The gene calls are TRBV7-2 and TRBJ1-2, with D uncertain. The V gene's germline CDR1 is SGHTA and CDR2 FQGNSA. The length of the CDR3 is 13 residues. The V gene lost 3 bases and the J gene lost 0 bases, with 5 bases spanning the gap.

On this clonotype itself: This may arise from a read error, as a much more abundant clone is one base away. The chain employs TRBV20-1 and TRBJ2-2; D may be TRBD1 (5 bases). This CDR3 spans 15 amino acids. V was cut by 0 bases and J by 3 bases, with 11 bases left in between. Looked up from germline, CDR1 is DFQATT and CDR2 is SNEGSKA (reference sequence). The CDR3 loop is CSARDQGSDTGELFF. The CDR3 DNA reads as TGCAGTGCTAGAGATCAGGGCTCGGACACCGGGGAGCTGTTTTTT.

This clonotype was seen only a few times. V is TRBV19 and J is TRBJ2-7; D perhaps matches TRBD1 (6 bases). V lost 3 bases, J lost 4 bases, and 16 bases lay in between. CDR1 is LNHDA, CDR2 SQIVND, per germline (reference sequence). There are 15 residues in the CDR3. CDR3 residues: CASSIVWDTTYEQYF. CDR3 DNA: TGTGCCAGTAGTATTGTTTGGGACACGACTTACGAGCAGTACTTC.

This clonotype showed up many times. The chain carries TRBV6-1 and TRBJ1-3; D perhaps matches TRBD1 (5 bases). The CDR3 is 18 residues long. The ends were cut back, 0 bases at V and 0 bases at J, with 15 bases in the middle. Germline CDR1 MNHNS, CDR2 SASEGT. CDR3 region: CASSEAPGTSYSGNTIYF. CDR3 in DNA: TGTGCCAGCAGTGAAGCGCCGGGGACCTCTTACTCTGGAAACACCATATATTTT.

Points on this clonotype: Given a much more abundant clone one base away, this may be a read error. The chain recombines TRBV7-6 with TRBJ2-3, with D tentatively TRBD2 (5 bases). Germline CDR1 SGHVS, CDR2 FNYEAQ. The V and J ends lost 4 bases and 3 bases respectively, with 17 bases between them. The CDR3 spans 16 residues. The DNA of the CDR3 is TGTGCCAGCAGCTACCCCTCGAGCGGACGTACAGATACGCAGTATTTT. Translation: CASSYPSSGRTDTQYF.

For this clonotype: This may arise from a read error, as a much more abundant clone is one base away. The gene calls are TRBV27 and TRBJ2-7; TRBD1 might be the D (6 bases). From germline, CDR1 is MNHEY and CDR2 SMNVEV (reference sequence). CDR3 size: 13 residues. V lost 3 bases, J lost 9 bases, and 15 bases lay in between. The CDR3 here is CASSLVTGRRQYF. Written as DNA, the CDR3 is TGTGCCAGCAGTTTGGTGACAGGCAGGAGGCAGTACTTC.

The genes are TRBV27 and TRBJ2-1, with D tentatively TRBD2 (5 bases). Trimming stripped 7 bases from V and 3 bases from J, with 16 bases between. Per the germline V gene, CDR1 is MNHEY and CDR2 is SMNVEV (reference sequence). The CDR3 is made up of 15 amino acids. The CDR3 loop reads CASTSRGLGYNEQFF. The DNA for the CDR3 is TGTGCCAGCACATCCCGGGGTCTAGGCTACAATGAGCAGTTCTTC.

This clonotype has a handful of counts. A much larger clonotype is one base distant, so this may be a read error. The rearrangement uses TRBV28 and TRBJ2-4; D perhaps matches TRBD1 (5 bases). The CDR3 extends over 14 amino acids. CDR1 and CDR2 (germline): MDHEN, SYDVKM. The chain's CDR3 is CASNGHLAKNTQYF. The CDR3 bases are TGTGCCAGCAACGGACACTTAGCCAAAAACACTCAGTACTTC.

Only a few counts were recorded for this clonotype. This sequence joins TRBV7-6 and TRBJ2-7; no clear D. Trimming shortened V by 5 bases and J by 0 bases, and 14 bases separated the two germline ends. Germline V gene data show CDR1 as SGHVS and CDR2 as FNYEAQ. The CDR3 covers 15 residues. The CDR3 DNA reads as TGTGCCAGCAGCCCTGGTATGGGTGCCTCCTACGAGCAGTACTTC. This translates into CASSPGMGASYEQYF.

This clonotype came up a few times. The rearrangement links TRBV27 to TRBJ2-1, with a tentative D call TRBD1 (6 bases). V was cut by 7 bases and J by 8 bases, with 18 bases left in between. There are 14 residues in the CDR3. Germline V CDR1 and CDR2: MNHEY, SMNVEV (reference sequence). The CDR3 DNA reads as TGTGCCAGCAATGACAGGCTATCGGTCCATGAGCAGTTCTTC. Protein sequence: CASNDRLSVHEQFF.

The chain combines TRBV6-1 with TRBJ2-1; D not certain. The germline gives CDR1 MNHNS, CDR2 SASEGT. V shed 6 bases and J shed 10 bases, with 16 bases lying between them. This CDR3 spans 13 amino acids. The CDR3 loop is CASRGLTTAEQFF. In nucleotides, the CDR3 is TGTGCCAGCAGGGGATTGACAACGGCGGAGCAGTTCTTC.

This clonotype appeared many times. The rearrangement uses TRBV5-1 and TRBJ2-3; 7 bases line up with TRBD2. CDR3 length: 14 residues. The V gene's germline CDR1 is SGHRS and CDR2 YFSETQ. J was trimmed by 0 bases and V by 7 bases; bases with no gene match: 5. The CDR3 DNA sequence: TGCGCCAGCGGGGGGGACTTCAGCACAGATACGCAGTATTTT. Translation gives CASGGDFSTDTQYF.

The rearrangement uses TRBV9 and TRBJ1-6; D ambiguous. Germline-derived CDR1 and CDR2 are SGDLS and YYNGEE. This CDR3 contains 16 residues. The ends were cut back, 3 bases at V and 5 bases at J, with 15 bases in the middle. The DNA of the CDR3 is TGTGCCAGCAGCGCGCACGAAAGCGATAATAATTCACCCCTCCACTTT. Translation: CASSAHESDNNSPLHF.

This clonotype was counted ten times or more. The chain recombines TRBV20-1 with TRBJ1-3, with D hard to call. The CDR3 spans 13 residues. Between the trimmed V and J ends, which lost 3 bases and 0 bases, there was a span of 6 bases. Germline V gene sequence: CDR1 DFQATT, CDR2 SNEGSKA (reference sequence). The CDR3 reads CSASTGSGNTIYF. In DNA form, the CDR3 reads TGCAGTGCTAGTACCGGCTCTGGAAACACCATATATTTT.

This clonotype has more than one count but fewer than ten. The chain combines TRBV7-3 with TRBJ2-1; 7 nucleotides align to TRBD1. V lost 4 bases and J lost 3; bases outside the gene matches: 9. Germline CDR1 reads SGHTA; CDR2 reads FQGTGA. This CDR3 has 16 amino acids. The CDR3 sequence is CASSSSPQGDYNEQFF. In nucleotides, the CDR3 is TGTGCCAGCAGCTCGTCGCCCCAGGGGGACTACAATGAGCAGTTCTTC. The variable domain in full, completed from reference TRBV7-3 and TRBJ2-1, reads GAGVSQTPSNKVTEKGKYVELRCDPISGHTALYWYRQSLGQGPEFLIYFQGTGAADDSGLPNDRFFAVRPEGSVSTLKIQRTERGDSAVYLCASSSSPQGDYNEQFFGPGTRLTVL.

V is TRBV29-1 and J is TRBJ2-1, with D possibly matching TRBD2 (5 bases). The CDR3 contains 12 residues. Trimming took 3 bases from V and 8 from J, leaving 11 bases between them. Germline CDR1 reads SQVTM; CDR2 reads ANQGSEA. The CDR3 DNA follows: TGCAGCGTTGAGGGAGCCCGCGATGAGCAGTTCTTC. This gives the protein CSVEGARDEQFF.

For this clonotype: A much more abundant neighbour one base away suggests this may be a read error. This chain uses TRBV6-6 with TRBJ2-7; tentatively, D is TRBD1 (6 bases). The germline V gene has CDR1 MNHNY and CDR2 SVGAGI (reference sequence). This CDR3 contains 13 residues. The CDR3 DNA reads as TGTGCCGGCAGTTTCGTAGGGGGTGGCGAGCAGTACTTC. Protein product: CAGSFVGGGEQYF.

Concerning this clonotype itself: Given a much more abundant clone one base away, this may be a read error. The chain carries TRBV7-2 and TRBJ2-5, with D possibly matching TRBD2 (7 bases). Per germline, CDR1 SGHTA and CDR2 FQGNSA. The CDR3 covers 17 residues. CDR3 DNA sequence: TGTGCCAGCAGCTCCCCTTTGCTATCGGGGGGACAAGAGCCCCAGTACTTC. Its protein is CASSSPLLSGGQEPQYF.

This clonotype was detected many times. J is TRBJ2-3 and V is TRBV7-8; the D is unclear. The CDR3 spans 13 residues. Germline assignment: CDR1 SGHVS and CDR2 FQNEAQ. The V gene lost 5 bases and the J gene lost 4 bases, with 10 bases spanning the gap. The DNA for the CDR3 is TGTGCCAGCAGCACCCGCCTAGCAGATACGCAGTATTTT. Residues: CASSTRLADTQYF.

This chain joins TRBV6-1 and TRBJ1-1, with D unclear. In germline, CDR1 is MNHNS, CDR2 SASEGT. The CDR3 has 14 residues. The ends were cut back, 4 bases at V and 7 bases at J, with 16 bases in the middle. The CDR3, as DNA: TGTGCCAGCAGTGCCCCCGGGTATATCGATGAAGCTTTCTTT. It specifies CASSAPGYIDEAFF.